This T cell receptor beta chain comes out of a study of neurological immune-mediated disorders. Study results and caveats: Clinical features showed no association with the multiple sclerosis repertoire cluster, and MRI features showed none either.

This clonotype was seen repeatedly, ten times or more. What it recognizes is unknown. TCRdb re-called the 5' RACE reads with MiXCR, one entry per CDR3 protein. The repertoire holds about 62,000 distinct CDR3 sequences, 3.5% to 4.5% seen once, with over 2% in the top ten. Germline V CDR1 and CDR2: ENHRY, SYGVKD. Trimming left V 4 bases short and J 10 bases short, with 11 bases between. The CDR3 runs 12 residues. Sequenced sample: PBMCs. The V and J genes are TRBV10-3 and TRBJ2-1; unclear D gene. The source is a woman aged 45-65 years with multiple sclerosis. The CDR3 DNA reads as TGTGCCATCAGTGGCTCCTCCAGGGAGCAGTTCTTC. This translates into CAISGSSREQFF.